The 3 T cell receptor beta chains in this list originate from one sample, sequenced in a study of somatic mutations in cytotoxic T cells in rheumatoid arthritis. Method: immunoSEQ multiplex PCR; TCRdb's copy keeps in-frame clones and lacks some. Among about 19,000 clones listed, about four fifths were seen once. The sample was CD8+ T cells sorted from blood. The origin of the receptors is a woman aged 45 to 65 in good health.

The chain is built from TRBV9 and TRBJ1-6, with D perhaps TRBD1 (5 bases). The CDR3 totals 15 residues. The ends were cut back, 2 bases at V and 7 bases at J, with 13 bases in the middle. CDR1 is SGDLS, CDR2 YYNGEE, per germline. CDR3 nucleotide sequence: TGTGCCAGCAGCGTGGGGGACCGCGGAAATTCACCCCTCCACTTT. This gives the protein CASSVGDRGNSPLHF.

The CDR3 DNA reads as TGTGCCATCAGTGATGTTTCGCTAGCGGGGACCGGGGAGCTGTTTTTT. Translation: CAISDVSLAGTGELFF. This chain links TRBV10-3 with TRBJ2-2; 9 bases agree with TRBD2. CDR3 length: 16 amino acids. V dropped 3 bases and J dropped 5; count of bases not matched to a gene: 7. Germline V lookup: CDR1 ENHRY, CDR2 SYGVKD.

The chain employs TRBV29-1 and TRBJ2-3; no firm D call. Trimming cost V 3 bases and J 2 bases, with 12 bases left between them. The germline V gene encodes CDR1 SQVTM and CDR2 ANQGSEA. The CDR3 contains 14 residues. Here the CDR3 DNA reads TGCAGCGTTGATACCCCCTGGGCCACAGATACGCAGTATTTT. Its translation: CSVDTPWATDTQYF.